The 17 T cell receptor beta chains below all came from one sample that was sequenced in a study of cytomegalovirus exposure and HLA in healthy donors. Vbeta (60) and Jbeta (13) primers were used in the PCR. The table came from immunoSEQ multiplex PCR; TCRdb's copy has only in-frame clones and leaves some out. The repertoire holds some 91,000 clones, with around 86% as singletons. Material: PBMCs. The receptors shown here come from a man in his thirties or forties in good health and CMV-seropositive.

The V call is TRBV5-1, the J call TRBJ1-6, with a weak D call TRBD1 (6 bases). The germline V gene has CDR1 SGHRS and CDR2 YFSETQ. Trimming took off 5 bases at V and 7 bases at J, with 13 bases between the two ends. This CDR3 spans 14 amino acids. DNA for the CDR3: TGCGCCAGCAGTGTGGGGACAACGAATTCACCCCTCCACTTT. It encodes CASSVGTTNSPLHF.

This clone has a handful of counts. The chain joins TRBV6-5 to TRBJ1-1; 9 bases map to TRBD1. From germline, CDR1 is MNHEY and CDR2 SVGAGI. This CDR3 comprises 14 residues. Losses at the gene ends were 7 bases for V and 5 bases for J; bases not matched to a gene: 8. The CDR3 spells CASTRDRAGTEAFF. CDR3 bases: TGTGCCAGCACCAGGGACAGGGCTGGGACTGAAGCTTTCTTT.

This clone has just one count. The CDR3 coding sequence is TGTGCCAGCAGCCCAGGGACTAGAGTTCTTCCCGGGGAGCTGTTTTTT. Protein: CASSPGTRVLPGELFF. The chain couples TRBV5-4 to TRBJ2-2; 8 bases agree with TRBD2. J was trimmed by 6 bases and V by 4 bases; bases with no gene match: 11. This CDR3 is 16 amino acids long. Germline lookup yields CDR1 SGHNT and CDR2 YYREEE (reference sequence).

In this sample, this clone turned up a few times. The genes are TRBV27 and TRBJ2-5, with D possibly TRBD1 on 6 matching bases. Germline CDR1 MNHEY, CDR2 SMNVEV (reference sequence). V lost 3 bases to trimming and J lost 2 bases, with 13 bases between them. This CDR3 region has 15 residues. The CDR3 loop is CASSFLDRRQETQYF. The CDR3 coding sequence is TGTGCCAGCAGTTTTTTAGACAGGAGACAAGAGACCCAGTACTTC.

The chain links TRBV29-1 to TRBJ2-7, with 9 bases that match TRBD1. Looked up from germline, CDR1 is SQVTM and CDR2 is ANQGSEA. The length of the CDR3 is 15 residues. V lost 1 base to trimming and J lost 0 bases; unmatched junction nucleotides: 4. DNA for the CDR3: TGCAGCGTTGAAGCGGACAGGGGCTTCTCCTACGAGCAGTACTTC. It translates to CSVEADRGFSYEQYF.

The chain employs TRBV5-1 and TRBJ1-4; 9 bases are a match to TRBD1. CDR3 size: 14 residues. V was clipped by 5 bases and J by 7 bases; unmatched bases: 6. Germline V gene sequence: CDR1 SGHRS, CDR2 YFSETQ. The CDR3 DNA reads as TGCGCCAGCAGACCCGGGACAGGGAGTGAAAAACTGTTTTTT. Translating gives CASRPGTGSEKLFF.

The chain recombines TRBV2 with TRBJ1-4; 7 bases are shared with TRBD1. V lost 5 bases and J lost 8; bases outside the gene matches: 11. The CDR3 is 15 residues long. The germline V gene has CDR1 SNHLY and CDR2 FYNNEI. The CDR3 DNA sequence: TGTGCCAGCAGTCCGACAGGGAGCTTTGGGGAAAAACTGTTTTTT. Protein product: CASSPTGSFGEKLFF. Full variable domain (remainder filled in from reference TRBV2 and TRBJ1-4): EPEVTQTPSHQVTQMGQEVILRCVPISNHLYFYWYRQILGQKVEFLVSFYNNEISEKSEIFDDQFSVERPDGSNFTLKIRSTKLEDSAMYFCASSPTGSFGEKLFFGSGTQLSVL.

This clone was counted once. The chain links TRBV21-1 to TRBJ2-1; no check of the table's D call, TRBD2, against the DNA was made. TRBV21-1 counts as a pseudogene. The CDR3 length is 17 residues. The CDR3: CASSKQTSGRDYNEQFF. CDR3 sequence (DNA): TGTGCCAGCAGCAAACAGACTAGCGGGAGAGATTACAATGAGCAGTTCTTC.

The gene calls are TRBV7-9 and TRBJ2-2; weak D call: TRBD1 (6 bases). CDR3 size: 16 residues. Germline V gene data show CDR1 as SEHNR and CDR2 as FQNEAQ (reference sequence). Trimming left V 7 bases short and J 3 bases short, with 18 bases between. This CDR3 reads CASIYLGGSHTGELFF. The CDR3, as DNA: TGTGCCAGCATTTACCTTGGGGGCTCGCACACCGGGGAGCTGTTTTTT.

This clone was observed a single time. V gene TRBV28 combines with J gene TRBJ2-5; D is uncertain. The CDR3 has 12 residues. Trimming removed 6 bases from V and 2 bases from J, with 7 bases in between. Germline loops: CDR1 MDHEN, CDR2 SYDVKM. The DNA for the CDR3 is TGTGCCAGCAGCCTAATGCAAGAGACCCAGTACTTC. Its translation: CASSLMQETQYF.

The V call is TRBV6-1, the J call TRBJ1-4, with 7 bases identical to TRBD1. The CDR3 sequence is 15 residues long. From germline, CDR1 is MNHNS and CDR2 SASEGT. J was trimmed by 3 bases and V by 9 bases; bases with no gene match: 10. The CDR3 loop is CASKTGVSANEKLFF. The DNA of the CDR3 is TGTGCCAGTAAAACAGGGGTTAGTGCTAATGAAAAACTGTTTTTT.

J is TRBJ1-4 and V is TRBV27; tentatively, D is TRBD1 (5 bases). Trimming pared 0 bases from V and 6 bases from J, leaving 8 bases between. CDR3 length equals 14 residues. Germline V gene data show CDR1 as MNHEY and CDR2 as SMNVEV (reference sequence). CDR3 region: CASSLSGQDEKLFF. The CDR3 coding sequence is TGTGCCAGCAGTTTATCGGGGCAGGATGAAAAACTGTTTTTT.

J is TRBJ1-2 and V is TRBV27; 7 nucleotides agree with TRBD1. After removal of 5 bases from V and 4 bases from J, the junction contained 10 bases not matched to a gene. The CDR3 is 15 residues long. Per the germline V gene, CDR1 is MNHEY and CDR2 is SMNVEV (reference sequence). The CDR3 nucleotides read TGTGCCAGCAGTGGGAGGACAGGCATTGTCTATGGCTACACCTTC. Residues: CASSGRTGIVYGYTF.

Worth noting for this clone: This specimen includes other DNA sequences encoding the same CDR3. V and J are TRBV15 and TRBJ2-1, with TRBD1 matching 10 bases. The trim removed 3 bases at V and 7 bases at J, leaving 6 bases unmatched. The CDR3 spans 15 residues. The germline CDR1 and CDR2 sequences are LNHNV and YYDKDF (reference sequence). The CDR3 nucleotides are TGTGCCACCAGCAGCCCGGGACAGGGGTATAATGAGCAGTTCTTC. It translates to CATSSPGQGYNEQFF.

The chain is built from TRBV28 and TRBJ1-2, with D tentatively TRBD1 (5 bases). The CDR3 spans 14 residues. The V gene lost 0 bases and the J gene lost 5 bases, with 10 bases spanning the gap. Germline CDR1 reads MDHEN; CDR2 reads SYDVKM. CDR3 nucleotide sequence: TGTGCCAGCAGTTTATGGGTCGGGGGATATGGCTACACCTTC. Its protein is CASSLWVGGYGYTF.

This sequence joins TRBV5-1 and TRBJ2-7; 7 bases are shared with TRBD2. V lost 3 bases and J lost 1; bases outside the gene matches: 4. In germline, CDR1 is SGHRS, CDR2 YFSETQ. The CDR3 has 14 residues. This CDR3 reads CASSSLARSYEQYF. The CDR3 region has the DNA TGCGCCAGCAGCTCACTAGCGCGGTCCTACGAGCAGTACTTC.

In its sample, this clone was seen once. This chain connects TRBV11-2 to TRBJ2-1, with 11 positions matching TRBD2. V was pared by 5 bases and J by 3 bases, with 6 bases of the junction left unmatched. CDR1 is SGHAT and CDR2 is FQNNGV in the germline V gene. CDR3 length: 16 amino acids. In DNA form, the CDR3 reads TGTGCCAGCAGCCGCGTCGGGACTAGCGGCTACAATGAGCAGTTCTTC. Translating it yields CASSRVGTSGYNEQFF.